Below are 8 T cell receptor beta chains sequenced from a single sample in a study of shared clonotypes between healthy human individuals (dated by TCRdb to 2020 to 2021). The library was made by the immunoSEQ multiplex PCR assay. TCRdb obtained this table from immuneACCESS and retained in-frame rearrangements with V and J assigned. These tables miss some clones; where compared with another copy, unresolved V genes account for less than half of the shortfall, and the remainder is unexplained. The sample data list millions of clones, and roughly nine tenths of these were observed just once. The ten largest clones take up 0.14% of the sample. The sequenced sample consisted of naive CD4+ T cells sorted from blood. The sample's cell subset or site label is to be understood as: CD45RA+ positively selected. Receptors originate from a man aged 18 to 35 in good health.

As concerns this clone: Other DNA sequences from this sample encode an identical CDR3 as well. The gene calls are TRBV6-1 and TRBJ1-2, with D unresolved. The germline V gene has CDR1 MNHNS and CDR2 SASEGT. The CDR3 consists of 12 residues. V lost 1 base and J 8 bases, leaving 8 bases between the germline ends. CDR3 bases: TGTGCCAGCAGTGAAGGGGTGAGGGGCTACACCTTC. This translates into CASSEGVRGYTF.

J is TRBJ2-4 and V is TRBV5-6; no reliable D call. The CDR3 has 13 amino acids. The germline gives CDR1 SGHDT, CDR2 YYEEEE. The V end lost 4 bases, the J end lost 4 bases, and 9 bases lay between the germline ends. The CDR3 region has the DNA TGTGCCAGCAGCACCCGGAGTAAAAACATTCAGTACTTC. It encodes CASSTRSKNIQYF.

The rearrangement joins TRBV6-5 to TRBJ1-2; D uncertain. V gave up 5 bases and J gave up 8 bases, with 12 bases separating them. CDR3 size: 12 residues. CDR1 and CDR2 from the germline V gene are MNHEY and SVGAGI. The CDR3 bases are TGTGCCAGCAGTACCCGGTATACGGGCTACACCTTC. Its protein product is CASSTRYTGYTF.

This clone was seen only a few times. The chain recombines TRBV9 with TRBJ2-7; 7 bases align to TRBD1. The junction had 15 bases not matched to a gene; V was cut back by 4 bases and J by 2 bases. Germline CDR1 reads SGDLS; CDR2 reads YYNGEE. This CDR3 comprises 17 residues. CDR3 DNA: TGTGCCAGCAGCCCCCCGGGGTCGACAGGGTGGCCCTACGAGCAGTACTTC. It codes for CASSPPGSTGWPYEQYF.

The J gene is TRBJ1-2, the V gene TRBV5-6, with TRBD1 matching 7 bases. The CDR3 spans 16 residues. Losses at the gene ends were 4 bases for V and 5 bases for J; bases not matched to a gene: 14. Looked up from germline, CDR1 is SGHDT and CDR2 is YYEEEE. The CDR3 region is CASSTTGATQGYGYTF. The CDR3 DNA is TGTGCCAGCAGCACGACAGGAGCAACACAGGGGTATGGCTACACCTTC.

This clone was detected only once. V gene TRBV12-5 combines with J gene TRBJ1-1; D remains ambiguous. This CDR3 is 12 amino acids long. Germline V lookup: CDR1 LGHNT, CDR2 FRNRAP. V gave up 6 bases and J gave up 3 bases, with 8 bases separating them. The DNA for the CDR3 is TGTGCTAGTGGGGGGAGGGACACTGAAGCTTTCTTT. Its protein is CASGGRDTEAFF.

This chain links TRBV10-3 with TRBJ2-3, with a weak D call TRBD1 (6 bases). Germline V CDR1 and CDR2: ENHRY, SYGVKD. The CDR3 length is 14 residues. V lost 4 bases and J lost 2, with 10 bases in between. The CDR3 nucleotides read TGTGCCATCAGTGGACAGGCTCACACAGATACGCAGTATTTT. It yields the protein CAISGQAHTDTQYF.

CDR3: CASSKDRTGGSYEQYF. CDR3 coding DNA: TGTGCCAGTAGTAAAGACCGGACAGGCGGCTCCTACGAGCAGTACTTC. This chain uses TRBV19 with TRBJ2-7; 7 bases line up with TRBD1. Trimming at V came to 4 bases and at J to 0 bases, leaving 9 bases not matched to a gene. Germline CDR1 is LNHDA and CDR2 is SQIVND (reference sequence). The CDR3 totals 16 residues.